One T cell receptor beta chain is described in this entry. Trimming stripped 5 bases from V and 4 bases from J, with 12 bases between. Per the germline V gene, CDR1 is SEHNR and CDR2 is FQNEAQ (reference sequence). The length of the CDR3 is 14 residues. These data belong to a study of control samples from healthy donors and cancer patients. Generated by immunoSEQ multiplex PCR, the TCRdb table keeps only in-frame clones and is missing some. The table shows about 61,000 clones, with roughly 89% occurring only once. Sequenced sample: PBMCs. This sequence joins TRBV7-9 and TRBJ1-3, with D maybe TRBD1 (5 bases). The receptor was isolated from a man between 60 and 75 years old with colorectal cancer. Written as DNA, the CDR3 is TGTGCCAGCAGCATTCCAGGGAGAGGAAACACCATATATTTT. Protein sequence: CASSIPGRGNTIYF.